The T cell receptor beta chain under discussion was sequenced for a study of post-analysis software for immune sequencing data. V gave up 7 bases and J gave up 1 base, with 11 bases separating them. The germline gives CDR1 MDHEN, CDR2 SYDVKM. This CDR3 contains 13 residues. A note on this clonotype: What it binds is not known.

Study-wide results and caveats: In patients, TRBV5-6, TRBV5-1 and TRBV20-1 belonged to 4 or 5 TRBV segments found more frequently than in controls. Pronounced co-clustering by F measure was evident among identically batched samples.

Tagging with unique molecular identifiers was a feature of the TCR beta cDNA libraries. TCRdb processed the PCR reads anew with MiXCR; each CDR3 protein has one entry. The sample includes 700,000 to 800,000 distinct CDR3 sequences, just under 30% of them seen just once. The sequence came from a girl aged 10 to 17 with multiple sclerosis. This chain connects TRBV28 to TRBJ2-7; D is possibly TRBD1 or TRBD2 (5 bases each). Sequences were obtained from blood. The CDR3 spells CASNLGVSYEQYF. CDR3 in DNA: TGTGCCAGCAATTTGGGGGTTTCCTACGAGCAGTACTTC.